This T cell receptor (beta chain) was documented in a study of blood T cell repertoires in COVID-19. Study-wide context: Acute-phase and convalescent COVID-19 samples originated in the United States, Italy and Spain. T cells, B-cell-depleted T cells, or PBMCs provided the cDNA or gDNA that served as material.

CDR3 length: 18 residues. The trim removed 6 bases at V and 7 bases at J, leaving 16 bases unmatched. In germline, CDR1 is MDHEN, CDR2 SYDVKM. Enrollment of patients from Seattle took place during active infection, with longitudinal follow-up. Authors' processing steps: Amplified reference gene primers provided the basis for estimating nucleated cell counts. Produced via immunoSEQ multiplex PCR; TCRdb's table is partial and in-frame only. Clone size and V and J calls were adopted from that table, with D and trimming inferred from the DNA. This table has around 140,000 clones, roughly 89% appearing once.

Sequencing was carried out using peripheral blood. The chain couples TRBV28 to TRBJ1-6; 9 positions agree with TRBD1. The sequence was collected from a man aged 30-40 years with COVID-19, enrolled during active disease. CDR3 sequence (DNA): TGTGCCAGCAGCCTGTCGACAGGGGGAGCAATAAGGAATTCACCCCTCCACTTT. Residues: CASSLSTGGAIRNSPLHF.